This T cell receptor (beta chain) was identified during a study of cytomegalovirus exposure and HLA in healthy donors. Study-level points and caveats: Within the approximately 110 validation repertoires, first-cohort TCR clusters tended to co-occur, according to a later analysis. Both high specificity and high sensitivity reportedly marked the classifier's diagnosis of cytomegalovirus status.

V lost 4 bases, J lost 4 bases, and 9 bases stayed unmatched. This CDR3 is 15 amino acids long. Per germline, CDR1 SGHRS and CDR2 YFSETQ. TCRdb's table, derived via immunoSEQ multiplex PCR, lists solely in-frame clones and lacks some. This table holds approximately 150,000 clones, 84% found once. The sample holds a few counts of this clone. The antigen remains undetermined. The sequence was obtained from a man aged 30 to 45 in good health and CMV-seropositive. Sequenced input: PBMCs. This chain connects TRBV5-1 to TRBJ2-3, with 7 bases identical to TRBD1. CDR3: CASSPQGPPPDTQYF. The CDR3 DNA sequence: TGCGCCAGCAGCCCACAGGGGCCCCCGCCAGATACGCAGTATTTT.